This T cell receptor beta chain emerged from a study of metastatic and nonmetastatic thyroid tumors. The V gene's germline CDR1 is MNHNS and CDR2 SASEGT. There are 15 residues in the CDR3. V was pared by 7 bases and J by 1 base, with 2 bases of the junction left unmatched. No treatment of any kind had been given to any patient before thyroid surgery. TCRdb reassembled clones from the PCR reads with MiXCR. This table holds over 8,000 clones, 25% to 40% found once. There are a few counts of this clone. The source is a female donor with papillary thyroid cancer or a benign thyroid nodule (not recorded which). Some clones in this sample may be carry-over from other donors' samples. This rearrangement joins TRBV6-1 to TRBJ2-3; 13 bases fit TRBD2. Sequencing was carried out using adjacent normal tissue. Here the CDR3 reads CASTGLAGGTDTQYF. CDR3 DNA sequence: TGTGCCAGCACCGGACTAGCGGGAGGCACAGATACGCAGTATTTT.